A single count supports the clone carrying this TCR beta chain. The CDR3 contains 15 residues. The ends lost 2 bases at V and 6 bases at J; junction bases unmatched: 2. Per germline, CDR1 SGHRS and CDR2 YFSETQ. The source of the sample is a study of control samples from healthy donors and cancer patients. Using immunoSEQ multiplex PCR, the repertoire was profiled, and TCRdb retains in-frame clones only, with some absent. The table records 120,000 or so clones, 80% to 95% of them present only once. The source is a man aged 80 or over with head and neck cancer. The rearrangement uses TRBV5-1 and TRBJ2-1; 13 bases map to TRBD2. Sequences were obtained from PBMCs. The CDR3 DNA is TGCGCCAGCAGCTTCGGGACTAGCGGGGCCAATGAGCAGTTCTTC. Translating gives CASSFGTSGANEQFF.